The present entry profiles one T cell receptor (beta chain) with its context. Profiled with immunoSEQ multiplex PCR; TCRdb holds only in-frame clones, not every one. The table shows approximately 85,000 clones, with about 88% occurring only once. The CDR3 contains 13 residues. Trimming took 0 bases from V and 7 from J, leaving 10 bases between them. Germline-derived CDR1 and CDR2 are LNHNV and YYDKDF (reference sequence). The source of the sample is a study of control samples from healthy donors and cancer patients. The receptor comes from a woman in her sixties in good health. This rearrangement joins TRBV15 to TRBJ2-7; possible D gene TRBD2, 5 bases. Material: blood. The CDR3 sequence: CATSRDGREEQYF. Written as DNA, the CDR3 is TGTGCCACCAGCAGAGATGGTCGGGAAGAGCAGTACTTC.